Listed below are T cell receptor beta chains from one sample, sequenced in a study of CD8+ T cells in alopecia areata. The assay was immunoSEQ multiplex PCR, and TCRdb's table has in-frame clones only and misses some. The sample has 200,000 or so clones; about three fifths are singletons. The sample here was CD4+ T cells sorted from blood, taken at week 24, from a patient treated with tofacitinib. These receptors all come from a human donor with alopecia areata. CDR3s include the opening cysteine and the closing phenylalanine or tryptophan. The D gene is left open where the match is weak. Part of the rows lack a size; the others show once, few, many or a class for expanded clones.

j_gene | abundance | v_gene | d_gene | CDR3nt | CDR3aa
TRBJ1-2 | - | TRBV15 | - | TGTGCCACCAGCAATGACGGGAGGAACTATGGCTACACCTTC | CATSNDGRNYGYTF
TRBJ2-1 | - | TRBV9 | TRBD2 | TGTGCCAGCAGCACCCCTAGCGGGAGATGGAATGAGCAGTTCTTC | CASSTPSGRWNEQFF
TRBJ1-2 | - | TRBV6-5 | - | TGTGCCAGCAGTTTGAGCAGGGGATCGGGGGGCTATGGCTACACCTTC | CASSLSRGSGGYGYTF
TRBJ2-3 | - | TRBV6-1 | TRBD2 | TGTGCCAGCAGTGAAAGGGAGGGATACACAGATACGCAGTATTTT | CASSEREGYTDTQYF
TRBJ2-2 | - | TRBV4-3 | - | TGCGCCAGCAGCCAATTCGGGGGCACCGGGGAGCTGTTTTTT | CASSQFGGTGELFF
TRBJ2-3 | - | TRBV7-9 | - | TGTGCCAGCAGCTTAGGGGCCGCAGTAGATACGCAGTATTTT | CASSLGAAVDTQYF
TRBJ2-2 | - | TRBV5-1 | TRBD1 | TGCGCCAGCAGCCCCTCGGGACAGGGATGGACCGGGGAGCTGTTTTTT | CASSPSGQGWTGELFF
TRBJ1-2 | - | TRBV29-1 | - | TGCAGCGTGGTGGATGGCTACACCTTC | CSVVDGYTF
TRBJ1-5 | - | TRBV10-2 | - | TGCGCCAGCAGTGAGAACGTTAATCAGCCCCAGCATTTT | CASSENVNQPQHF
TRBJ1-6 | - | TRBV5-1 | TRBD1 | TGCGCCAGCAGCTCCCAGGGGGCCTCCTATAATTCACCCCTCCACTTT | CASSSQGASYNSPLHF
TRBJ1-1 | - | TRBV29-1 | - | TGCAGCGTTGAGACGCCTGAAGCTTTCTTT | CSVETPEAFF
TRBJ2-3 | - | TRBV30 | TRBD1 | TGTGCCGGGAACAGGGGGCGATACACAGATACGCAGTATTTT | CAGNRGRYTDTQYF
TRBJ1-4 | - | TRBV5-6 | - | TGTGCCAGCAGCTTGGGGCGGGAAAAACTGTTTTTT | CASSLGREKLFF
TRBJ1-1 | - | TRBV30 | - | TGTGCCTGGGGGACACTTATGAACACTGAAGCTTTCTTT | CAWGTLMNTEAFF
TRBJ2-7 | few | TRBV5-1 | TRBD1 | TGCGCCAGCAGCTTCCAGGGGGCTACCTACGAGCAGTACTTC | CASSFQGATYEQYF
TRBJ2-5 | few | TRBV2 | - | TGTGCCAGCAGTGATCGGGGAAAGACCCAGTACTTC | CASSDRGKTQYF
TRBJ2-2 | few | TRBV2 | - | TGTGCCAGCAACGGGGGAAACACCGGGGAGCTGTTTTTT | CASNGGNTGELFF
TRBJ2-7 | - | TRBV30 | TRBD2 | TGTGCCTGGGGACATAGCGGGAGTTACTACGAGCAGTACTTC | CAWGHSGSYYEQYF
TRBJ1-5 | - | TRBV15 | - | TGTGCCACCAGCAGGGTAGGTCAGCCCCAGCATTTT | CATSRVGQPQHF
TRBJ1-5 | - | TRBV4-2 | - | TGTGCCAGCAGCTTGCGGGGGGGTACCAATCAGCCCCAGCATTTT | CASSLRGGTNQPQHF
TRBJ1-6 | few | TRBV5-1 | - | TGCGCCAGCAGCTTGTCGGAGGCAGGGCTGAATTCACCCCTCCACTTT | CASSLSEAGLNSPLHF
TRBJ2-2 | - | TRBV5-1 | TRBD2 | TGCGCCAGCAGCCCCGGACTAGCGGGAGGGCACACCGGGGAGCTGTTTTTT | CASSPGLAGGHTGELFF
TRBJ2-5 | - | TRBV10-3 | - | TGTGCCATCAGCGAATCCGGGGGGCAGGCGAAGACCCAGTACTTC | CAISESGGQAKTQYF
TRBJ2-5 | - | TRBV2 | - | TGTGCCAGCAGTGAAGCGCGCACGACCCAGTACTTC | CASSEARTTQYF
TRBJ2-3 | - | TRBV4-1 | TRBD2 | TGCGCCAGCAGCCAACTAGGACTAGCGGGACCGGACTCCACAGATACGCAGTATTTT | CASSQLGLAGPDSTDTQYF
TRBJ1-5 | - | TRBV18 | - | TGTGCCAGCTCATCCACAGCGAATCAGCCCCAGCATTTT | CASSSTANQPQHF
TRBJ1-2 | few | TRBV9 | - | TGTGCCAGCAGCGATCGAAGCATAGGGAACTATGGCTACACCTTC | CASSDRSIGNYGYTF
TRBJ2-6 | - | TRBV6-4 | - | TGTGCCAGCAGTAGCAGGCTGGGGGCCAACGTCCTGACTTTC | CASSSRLGANVLTF
TRBJ2-3 | once | TRBV7-8 | TRBD1 | TGTGCCAGCAGCCGGACAGGCACCAGGGATACGCAGTATTTT | CASSRTGTRDTQYF
TRBJ2-7 | - | TRBV5-1 | TRBD1 | TGCGCCAGCGCAGCTGGACAGGGGCCGTTTGAGCAGTACTTC | CASAAGQGPFEQYF
TRBJ2-4 | - | TRBV9 | TRBD1 | TGTGCCAGCAGCGCACAGGGGATGGCCAAAAACATTCAGTACTTC | CASSAQGMAKNIQYF
TRBJ2-7 | few | TRBV7-2 | - | TGTGCCAGCAGCTTGCCGGCCCTGATGGGACAGCAGTACTTC | CASSLPALMGQQYF
TRBJ2-6 | - | TRBV27 | - | TGTGCCAGCAGTTTAACGTCTCTGACCTCTGGGGCCAACGTCCTGACTTTC | CASSLTSLTSGANVLTF
TRBJ2-1 | - | TRBV4-1 | - | TGCGCCAGCAGCCAAAGGTACGGGGCTGCGGCGATCTACAATGAGCAGTTCTTC | CASSQRYGAAAIYNEQFF
TRBJ2-5 | - | TRBV30 | - | TGTGCCTGGGGACCTCAAGAGACCCAGTACTTC | CAWGPQETQYF
TRBJ2-2 | few | TRBV29-1 | - | TGCAGCGTTGGGAGAAACACCGGGGAGCTGTTTTTT | CSVGRNTGELFF
TRBJ1-2 | - | TRBV9 | TRBD1 | TGTGCCAGCAGCGTCACGACAGGGGCGACGTACTATGGCTACACCTTC | CASSVTTGATYYGYTF
TRBJ1-1 | - | TRBV30 | - | TGTGCCTGGACGCTGAACACTGAAGCTTTCTTT | CAWTLNTEAFF
TRBJ2-5 | - | TRBV4-3 | - | TGCGCCAGCAGCCCGACCCTGGGGGAGACCCAGTACTTC | CASSPTLGETQYF
TRBJ1-2 | - | TRBV7-9 | - | TGTGCCAGCAGCTTATTGACCAGTGCTAACTATGGCTACACCTTC | CASSLLTSANYGYTF
TRBJ1-4 | - | TRBV30 | TRBD1 | TGTGCCTGGGGGACAGGGACGAACGAAAAACTGTTTTTT | CAWGTGTNEKLFF
TRBJ1-5 | few | TRBV29-1 | - | TGCAGCGTTGCGGCTCGCCTCGTGAGTCATAGCAATCAGCCCCAGCATTTT | CSVAARLVSHSNQPQHF